This T cell receptor (beta chain) derives from a study of T cells in Graves' hyperthyroidism and ophthalmopathy. Researchers amplified the TCR beta CDR3 regions from RNA transcripts. With the HTBI primer set, the TCR CDR3 went through a first round of RT-PCR. Each CDR3 protein gets one entry after TCRdb re-called the multiplex PCR reads with MiXCR. Of 100,000 to 130,000 distinct CDR3 sequences listed, roughly 15% are singletons. The CDR3 is 16 residues long. The V gene end was trimmed by 5 bases and the J gene end by 0 bases; junction bases not matched to a gene: 6. Germline assignment: CDR1 SGHTA and CDR2 FQGNSA. The sample holds a few counts of this clonotype.

The sequence was obtained from a woman aged 45-65 years with Graves' hyperthyroidism. Specimen: blood. This chain connects TRBV7-2 to TRBJ2-1; 8 nucleotides match TRBD1. CDR3 bases: TGTGCCAGCAGCCAGGGGGCGGGGTCCTCCTACAATGAGCAGTTCTTC. Protein: CASSQGAGSSYNEQFF.